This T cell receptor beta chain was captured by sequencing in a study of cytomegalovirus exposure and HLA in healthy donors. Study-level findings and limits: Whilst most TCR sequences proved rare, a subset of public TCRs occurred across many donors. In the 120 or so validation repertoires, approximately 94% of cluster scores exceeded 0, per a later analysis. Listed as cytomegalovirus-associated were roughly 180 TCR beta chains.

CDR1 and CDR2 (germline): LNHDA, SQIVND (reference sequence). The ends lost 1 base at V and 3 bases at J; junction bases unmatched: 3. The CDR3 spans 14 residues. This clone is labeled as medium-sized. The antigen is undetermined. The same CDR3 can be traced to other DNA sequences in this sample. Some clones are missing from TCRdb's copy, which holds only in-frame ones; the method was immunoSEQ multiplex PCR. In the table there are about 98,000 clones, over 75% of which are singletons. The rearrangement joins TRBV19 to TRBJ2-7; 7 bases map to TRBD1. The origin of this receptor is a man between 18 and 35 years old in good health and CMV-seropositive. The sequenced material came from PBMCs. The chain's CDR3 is CASSIVAGGYEQYF. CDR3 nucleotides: TGTGCCAGTAGTATAGTAGCAGGGGGCTACGAGCAGTACTTC.